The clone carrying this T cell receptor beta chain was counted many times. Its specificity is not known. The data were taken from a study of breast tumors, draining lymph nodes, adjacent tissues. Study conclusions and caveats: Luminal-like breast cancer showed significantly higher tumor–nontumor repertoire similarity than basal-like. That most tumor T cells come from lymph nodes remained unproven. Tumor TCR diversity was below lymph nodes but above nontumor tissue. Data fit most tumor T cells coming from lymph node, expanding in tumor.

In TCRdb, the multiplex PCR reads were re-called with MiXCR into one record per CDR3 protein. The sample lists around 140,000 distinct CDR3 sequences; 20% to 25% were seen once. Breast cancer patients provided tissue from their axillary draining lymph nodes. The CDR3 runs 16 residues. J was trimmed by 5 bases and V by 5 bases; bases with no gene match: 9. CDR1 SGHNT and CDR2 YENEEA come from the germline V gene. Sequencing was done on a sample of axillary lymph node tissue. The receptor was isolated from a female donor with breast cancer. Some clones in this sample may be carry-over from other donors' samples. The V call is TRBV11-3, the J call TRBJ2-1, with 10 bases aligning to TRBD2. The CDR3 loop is CASSKEGTSVHNEQFF. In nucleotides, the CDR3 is TGTGCCAGCAGCAAAGAGGGGACTAGCGTACACAATGAGCAGTTCTTC.